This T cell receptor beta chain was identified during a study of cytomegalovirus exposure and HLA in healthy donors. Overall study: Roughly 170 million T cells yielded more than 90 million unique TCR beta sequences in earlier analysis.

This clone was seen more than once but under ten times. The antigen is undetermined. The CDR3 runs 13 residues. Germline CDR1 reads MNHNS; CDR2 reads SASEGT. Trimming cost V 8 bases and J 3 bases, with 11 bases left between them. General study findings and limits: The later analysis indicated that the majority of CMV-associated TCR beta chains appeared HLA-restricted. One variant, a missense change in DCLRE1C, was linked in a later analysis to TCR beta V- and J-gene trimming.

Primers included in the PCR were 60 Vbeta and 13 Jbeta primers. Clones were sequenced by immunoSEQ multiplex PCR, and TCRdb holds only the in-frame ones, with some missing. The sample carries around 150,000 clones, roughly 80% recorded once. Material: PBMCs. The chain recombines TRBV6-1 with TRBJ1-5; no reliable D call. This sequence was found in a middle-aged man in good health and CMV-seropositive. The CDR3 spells CASHTAFNQPQHF. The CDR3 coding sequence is TGTGCCAGCCATACAGCTTTCAATCAGCCCCAGCATTTT.